Listed below are T cell receptor beta chains from one sample, sequenced in a study of blood T cell repertoires in COVID-19. The table came from immunoSEQ multiplex PCR; TCRdb's copy has only in-frame clones and leaves some out. Of around 130,000 clones listed, just under 85% are singletons. The sample consisted of peripheral blood. The receptor source for this set is a woman aged 45-65 years with acute or convalescent COVID-19. The CDR3 runs from the conserved cysteine through the conserved F or W. The order of the fields is J gene, clone size, V gene, D gene, CDR3 DNA, CDR3 protein. D genes are given only for firm matches. Clone size, where shown, is once, few, many, or a class for clones that have expanded.

J: TRBJ1-3
size: -
V: TRBV18
D: TRBD1
DNA: TGTGCCAGCTCACCGGACAGGGGGCAAGGAAACACCATATATTTT
CDR3: CASSPDRGQGNTIYF

J: TRBJ2-3
size: -
V: TRBV3-1/TRBV3-2
D: TRBD2
DNA: TGTGCCAGCAGCCCCAGATCGGGACTAGCGGGGAAAACAGATACGCAGTATTTT
CDR3: CASSPRSGLAGKTDTQYF

J: TRBJ1-5
size: few
V: TRBV6-5
D: -
DNA: TGTGCCAGTCGGCGGGAGCCCGGAAGCAATCAGCCCCAGCATTTT
CDR3: CASRREPGSNQPQHF

J: TRBJ2-1
size: -
V: TRBV12-5
D: -
DNA: TGTGCTAGTGCTCACGAGGATGAGCAGTTCTTC
CDR3: CASAHEDEQFF

J: TRBJ2-7
size: -
V: TRBV27
D: -
DNA: TGTGCCAGCAGGCGGGACAGTCTTGATGAGCAGTACTTC
CDR3: CASRRDSLDEQYF

J: TRBJ1-4
size: -
V: TRBV6-6
D: -
DNA: TGTGCCAGCAGTCCCGGACAGTCGTTTAATGAAAAACTGTTTTTT
CDR3: CASSPGQSFNEKLFF

J: TRBJ2-1
size: few
V: TRBV11-2
D: TRBD2
DNA: TGTGCCAGCAGCTTAATAGCGGGGAGTTACAATGAGCAGTTCTTC
CDR3: CASSLIAGSYNEQFF

J: TRBJ2-5
size: once
V: TRBV6-5
D: -
DNA: TGTGCCAGCAGCGACAGTGGGGTAGGGGAGACCCAGTACTTC
CDR3: CASSDSGVGETQYF

J: TRBJ1-5
size: -
V: TRBV27
D: -
DNA: TGTGCCAGCAGTCATAGGGGACAAGGGAGAAATCAGCCCCAGCATTTT
CDR3: CASSHRGQGRNQPQHF

J: TRBJ1-1
size: few
V: TRBV7-2
D: -
DNA: TGTGCCAGCAGCCTAAGCGTTAACACTGAAGCTTTCTTT
CDR3: CASSLSVNTEAFF

J: TRBJ2-1
size: few
V: TRBV18
D: TRBD2
DNA: TGTGCCAGCTCTCCTGGGACTAGCGGGTCCTCACTTTACAATGAGCAGTTCTTC
CDR3: CASSPGTSGSSLYNEQFF

J: TRBJ1-2
size: few
V: TRBV6-5
D: -
DNA: TGTGCCAGCAGTCTTGGAGGGCAACCGGATGGCTACACCTTC
CDR3: CASSLGGQPDGYTF

J: TRBJ1-6
size: -
V: TRBV9
D: -
DNA: TGTGCCAGCGGCGGCGATTATAATTCACCCCTCCACTTT
CDR3: CASGGDYNSPLHF

J: TRBJ1-1
size: -
V: TRBV11-3
D: -
DNA: TGTGCCAGCAGCTTAGAACCGGGGATGAACACTGAAGCTTTCTTT
CDR3: CASSLEPGMNTEAFF

J: TRBJ1-1
size: -
V: TRBV10-3
D: TRBD1
DNA: TGTGCCATCAGGACTACAGGGGAAACTGAAGCTTTCTTT
CDR3: CAIRTTGETEAFF

J: TRBJ1-6
size: once
V: TRBV12-3/TRBV12-4
D: -
DNA: TGTGCCAGCAGCACGAGTAATTCACCCCTCCACTTT
CDR3: CASSTSNSPLHF

J: TRBJ1-2
size: -
V: TRBV6-1
D: -
DNA: TGTGCCAGCAGTGAAGTCGAGGGACTTAATGGCTACACCTTC
CDR3: CASSEVEGLNGYTF

J: TRBJ1-5
size: -
V: TRBV2
D: -
DNA: TGTGCCAGCAGTGTACTAGGCCGGGGGAGCAATCAGCCCCAGCATTTT
CDR3: CASSVLGRGSNQPQHF

J: TRBJ2-3
size: -
V: TRBV11-1
D: TRBD2
DNA: TGTGCCAGCAGCCTCACCCTCGGGGGGACAGATACGCAGTATTTT
CDR3: CASSLTLGGTDTQYF

J: TRBJ2-5
size: -
V: TRBV5-4
D: -
DNA: TGTGCCAGCAGCTTGGACTCGGAGACCCAGTACTTC
CDR3: CASSLDSETQYF

J: TRBJ1-1
size: -
V: TRBV20-1
D: TRBD1
DNA: TGCAGTGCTCGTGGTAGTGGGACAGGGGGAACTGAAGCTTTCTTT
CDR3: CSARGSGTGGTEAFF

J: TRBJ1-2
size: -
V: TRBV4-2
D: TRBD1
DNA: TGTGCCAGCAGCCAAGGAATTTTGGACAGGGGTGGCTATGGCTACACCTTC
CDR3: CASSQGILDRGGYGYTF

J: TRBJ2-3
size: -
V: TRBV28
D: TRBD2
DNA: TGTGCCATCCAGAAAGACGGGGGGGCGGATACGCAGTATTTT
CDR3: CAIQKDGGADTQYF

J: TRBJ2-4
size: -
V: TRBV6-6
D: TRBD2
DNA: TGTGCCAGCAGCCTCGGACTAGCGGGGACAAACATTCAGTACTTC
CDR3: CASSLGLAGTNIQYF

J: TRBJ1-2
size: -
V: TRBV27
D: TRBD1
DNA: TGTGCCAGCAGTCGAGCCGGGACAGGGTCGGCCTATGGCTACACCTTC
CDR3: CASSRAGTGSAYGYTF

J: TRBJ2-3
size: -
V: TRBV7-3
D: TRBD2
DNA: TGTGCCAGCAGCTTTAGCGGGTCCACAGATACGCAGTATTTT
CDR3: CASSFSGSTDTQYF

J: TRBJ1-6
size: -
V: TRBV10-2
D: -
DNA: TGCGCCAGCAGTGAACTTCTCCAGGGGAGGGGAAATTCACCCCTCCACTTT
CDR3: CASSELLQGRGNSPLHF

J: TRBJ1-4
size: few
V: TRBV5-1
D: -
DNA: TGCGCCAGCAGCCCACAGGGATTTAATGAAAAACTGTTTTTT
CDR3: CASSPQGFNEKLFF

J: TRBJ1-2
size: -
V: TRBV3-1/TRBV3-2
D: -
DNA: TGTGCCAGCAGCCAAGATTACAGGTCAACTAACTATGGCTACACCTTC
CDR3: CASSQDYRSTNYGYTF

J: TRBJ1-2
size: -
V: TRBV7-8
D: -
DNA: TGTGCCAGCAGCTTAGAAAGCGCCCTCCGTGGCTACACCTTC
CDR3: CASSLESALRGYTF

J: TRBJ2-3
size: -
V: TRBV4-1
D: TRBD1
DNA: TGCGCCAGCAGCACGACAGGGGACACAGATACGCAGTATTTT
CDR3: CASSTTGDTDTQYF

J: TRBJ2-6
size: -
V: TRBV5-1
D: TRBD1
DNA: TGCGCCAGCAGCGACGGACAGGGCACAGCCAACGTCCTGACTTTC
CDR3: CASSDGQGTANVLTF

J: TRBJ2-7
size: -
V: TRBV18
D: TRBD1
DNA: TGTGCCAGCTCAGGTCGACAGGGTGGGTCCTACGAGCAGTACTTC
CDR3: CASSGRQGGSYEQYF

J: TRBJ1-2
size: -
V: TRBV20-1
D: -
DNA: TGCCGTTCTGGGGGGGCAAACGGCTACACCTTC
CDR3: CRSGGANGYTF

J: TRBJ2-3
size: few
V: TRBV3-1/TRBV3-2
D: TRBD2
DNA: TGTGCCAGCAGCCAAGACAAGCGGGGTTTCGCAGATACGCAGTATTTT
CDR3: CASSQDKRGFADTQYF

J: TRBJ1-2
size: -
V: TRBV6-5
D: -
DNA: TGTGCCAGCCAGGGGATTCCCACTAACTATGGCTACACCTTC
CDR3: CASQGIPTNYGYTF

J: TRBJ2-2
size: few
V: TRBV6-6
D: -
DNA: TGTGCCAGCAGGCTGGCTGGCGGGGAGCTGTTTTTT
CDR3: CASRLAGGELFF

J: TRBJ1-2
size: few
V: TRBV28
D: TRBD1
DNA: TGTGCCAGCAGTCCTCATACAGGGGATAGCTATGGCTACACCTTC
CDR3: CASSPHTGDSYGYTF

J: TRBJ1-1
size: once
V: TRBV10-3
D: -
DNA: TGTGCCATCACGAACAACCCGAACACTGAAGCTTTCTTT
CDR3: CAITNNPNTEAFF

J: TRBJ2-6
size: few
V: TRBV7-6
D: -
DNA: TGTGCCAGCAGCTGGACTTTTCTCTCTGGGGCCAACGTCCTGACTTTC
CDR3: CASSWTFLSGANVLTF

J: TRBJ2-3
size: -
V: TRBV19
D: TRBD2
DNA: TGTGCCAGTAGTACGGGGGGGGGCCCAGATACGCAGTATTTT
CDR3: CASSTGGGPDTQYF